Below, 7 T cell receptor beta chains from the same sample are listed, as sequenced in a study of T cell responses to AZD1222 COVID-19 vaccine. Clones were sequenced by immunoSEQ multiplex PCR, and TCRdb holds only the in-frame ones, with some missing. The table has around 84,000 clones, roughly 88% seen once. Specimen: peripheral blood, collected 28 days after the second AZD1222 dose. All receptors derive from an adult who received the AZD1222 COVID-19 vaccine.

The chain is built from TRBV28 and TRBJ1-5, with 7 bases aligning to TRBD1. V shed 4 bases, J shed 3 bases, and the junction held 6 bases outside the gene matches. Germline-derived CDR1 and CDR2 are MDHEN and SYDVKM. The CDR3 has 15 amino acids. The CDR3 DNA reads TGTGCCAGCAGTTCAGGGGGTGTGGACAATCAGCCCCAGCATTTT. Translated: CASSSGGVDNQPQHF.

The CDR3 coding sequence is TGTGCCAGCAGCTTGTCTGGGACTAGCGGGGGGGAAGATACGCAGTATTTT. The encoded protein is CASSLSGTSGGEDTQYF. The genes are TRBV5-4 and TRBJ2-3; the match to TRBD2 covers 16 bases. V was clipped by 1 base and J by 5 bases; unmatched bases: 4. CDR3 length: 17 residues. Germline-derived CDR1 and CDR2 are SGHNT and YYREEE (reference sequence). Based on the CDR3 plus reference TRBV5-4 and TRBJ2-3, the full variable domain is ETGVTQSPTHLIKTRGQQVTLRCSSQSGHNTVSWYQQALGQGPQFIFQYYREEENGRGNFPPRFSGLQFPNYSSELNVNALELDDSALYLCASSLSGTSGGEDTQYFGPGTRLTVL.

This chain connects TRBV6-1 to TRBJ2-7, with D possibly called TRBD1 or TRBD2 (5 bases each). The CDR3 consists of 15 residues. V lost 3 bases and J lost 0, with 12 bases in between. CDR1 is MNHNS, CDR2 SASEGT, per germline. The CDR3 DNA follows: TGTGCCAGCAGTGAGGGACCTACGAGCTCCTACGAGCAGTACTTC. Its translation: CASSEGPTSSYEQYF.

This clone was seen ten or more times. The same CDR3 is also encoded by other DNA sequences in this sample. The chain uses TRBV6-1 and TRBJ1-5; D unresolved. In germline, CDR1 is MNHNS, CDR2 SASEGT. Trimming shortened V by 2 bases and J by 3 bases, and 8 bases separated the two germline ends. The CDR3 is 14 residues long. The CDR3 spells CASSESGVNQPQHF. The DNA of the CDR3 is TGTGCCAGCAGTGAATCTGGGGTCAATCAGCCCCAGCATTTT.

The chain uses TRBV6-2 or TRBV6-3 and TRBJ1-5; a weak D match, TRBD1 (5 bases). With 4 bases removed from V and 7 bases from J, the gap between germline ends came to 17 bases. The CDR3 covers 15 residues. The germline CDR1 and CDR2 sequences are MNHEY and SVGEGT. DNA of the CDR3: TGTGCCAGCAGTTTCCCGACAGCGGGGGACCAGCCCCAGCATTTT. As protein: CASSFPTAGDQPQHF.

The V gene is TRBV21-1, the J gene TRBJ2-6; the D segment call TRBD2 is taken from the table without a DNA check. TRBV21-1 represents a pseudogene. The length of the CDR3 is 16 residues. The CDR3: CASKGRERSGANVLTF. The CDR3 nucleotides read TGTGCCAGCAAGGGGCGGGAGCGCTCTGGGGCCAACGTCCTGACTTTC.

CDR3 sequence (DNA): TGTGCCAGCAGCTTCCGGGGCCCCCAGGGGGGTTCGATGTATGGCTACACCTTC. It yields the protein CASSFRGPQGGSMYGYTF. The chain combines TRBV27 with TRBJ1-2, with TRBD1 matching over 7 bases. Germline V gene data show CDR1 as MNHEY and CDR2 as SMNVEV (reference sequence). This CDR3 is 18 amino acids long. The V and J ends lost 6 bases and 5 bases, in that order; junction bases with no gene match: 21.